A single sample gave rise to the 13 T cell receptor beta chains below, sequenced in a study of blood T cell repertoires in COVID-19. The data were produced by immunoSEQ multiplex PCR, yet TCRdb's version contains in-frame clones alone and is incomplete. The table records about 210,000 clones, 70% to 90% of them present only once. Source material: peripheral blood. The receptor source for this set is a woman aged 50 to 65 with active or convalescent COVID-19.

This clone came up a few times. The rearrangement uses TRBV6-1 and TRBJ1-2; a weak D match, TRBD1 (5 bases). CDR1 is MNHNS and CDR2 is SASEGT in the germline V gene. The CDR3 has 12 amino acids. The ends were cut back, 3 bases at V and 7 bases at J, with 9 bases in the middle. The CDR3 DNA reads as TGTGCCAGCAGTGACAGGGTGGGTGGCTACACCTTC. Protein product: CASSDRVGGYTF.

The genes are TRBV3-1 (or the pseudogene TRBV3-2) and TRBJ2-3; 10 bases are a match to TRBD2. The CDR3 has 17 amino acids. With 3 bases clipped from V and 6 bases from J, the junction kept 12 bases outside the gene matches. Germline V gives CDR1 LGHDT, CDR2 YNNKEL (reference sequence). DNA of the CDR3: TGTGCCAGCAGCCACCTAAGGACTAGCGGCCTCGCGGATACGCAGTATTTT. This sequence encodes CASSHLRTSGLADTQYF.

The chain is built from TRBV6-1 and TRBJ1-6; no definite D call. The CDR3 runs to 15 residues. V gave up 0 bases and J gave up 10 bases, with 13 bases separating them. Germline V CDR1 and CDR2: MNHNS, SASEGT. CDR3: CASSEAVGGGSPLHF. As DNA, the CDR3 is TGTGCCAGCAGTGAAGCAGTGGGAGGAGGCTCACCCCTCCACTTT.

This clone was seen more than once but under ten times. The chain carries TRBV19 and TRBJ1-5; D ambiguous. The V gene's germline CDR1 is LNHDA and CDR2 SQIVND (reference sequence). V lost 0 bases and J 8 bases, leaving 8 bases between the germline ends. CDR3 size: 13 residues. CDR3 DNA: TGTGCCAGTAGTATAGACAGTGAAGAGCCCCAGCATTTT. Protein: CASSIDSEEPQHF. The entire variable domain, with the rest obtained from reference TRBV19 and TRBJ1-5, is as follows: DGGITQSPKYLFRKEGQNVTLSCEQNLNHDAMYWYRQDPGQGLRLIYYSQIVNDFQKGDIAEGYSVSREKKESFPLTVTSAQKNPTAFYLCASSIDSEEPQHFGDGTRLSIL.

V is TRBV6-6 and J is TRBJ2-1, with D unclear. Trimming left V 8 bases short and J 6 bases short, with 11 bases between. This CDR3 is built from 12 residues. Germline CDR1 reads MNHNY; CDR2 reads SVGAGI (reference sequence). The CDR3 sequence is CASGRAINEQFF. The CDR3 region has the DNA TGTGCCAGCGGTCGAGCGATCAATGAGCAGTTCTTC.

This clone was observed a handful of times. The chain carries TRBV6-5 and TRBJ2-7; tentative D call: TRBD2 (6 bases). V was clipped by 5 bases and J by 0 bases, with 14 bases between them. The CDR3 is 15 amino acids. The germline CDR1 and CDR2 sequences are MNHEY and SVGAGI. The CDR3 coding sequence is TGTGCCAGCAGTCCGGGACTCGCGAGCTCCTACGAGCAGTACTTC. This sequence encodes CASSPGLASSYEQYF.

The chain employs TRBV6-6 and TRBJ1-5; D gene unclear. The CDR3 extends over 16 amino acids. Trimming took 0 bases from V and 0 from J, leaving 9 bases between them. CDR1 and CDR2 from the germline V gene are MNHNY and SVGAGI (reference sequence). The CDR3 DNA reads TGTGCCAGCAGTTACTCGACACAGTATAGCAATCAGCCCCAGCATTTT. Translation: CASSYSTQYSNQPQHF.

This rearrangement joins TRBV28 to TRBJ2-2; TRBD1 agrees at 8 bases. Germline CDR1 is MDHEN and CDR2 is SYDVKM. The trim removed 6 bases at V and 3 bases at J, leaving 3 bases unmatched. This CDR3 spans 14 amino acids. CDR3 sequence (DNA): TGTGCCAGCAGACCGACAGGGGACACCGGGGAGCTGTTTTTT. Amino acid sequence: CASRPTGDTGELFF.

The gene calls are TRBV29-1 and TRBJ1-3; no definite D call. Trimming cost V 3 bases and J 4 bases, with 13 bases left between them. From germline, CDR1 is SQVTM and CDR2 ANQGSEA. This CDR3 is 14 amino acids long. The CDR3: CSVEYGDFGNTIYF. The DNA of the CDR3 is TGCAGCGTTGAGTACGGGGATTTCGGAAACACCATATATTTT.

This chain joins TRBV28 and TRBJ1-2; a possible D gene is TRBD1 (5 bases). The V end lost 1 base, the J end lost 6 bases, and 21 bases lay between the germline ends. The CDR3 consists of 17 residues. In germline, CDR1 is MDHEN, CDR2 SYDVKM. CDR3 loop: CASSLFPAGRGLDGYTF. In nucleotides, the CDR3 is TGTGCCAGCAGTTTATTTCCGGCAGGGCGGGGGTTGGATGGCTACACCTTC.

The chain joins TRBV2 to TRBJ1-4, with 9 positions matching TRBD1. V was clipped by 3 bases and J by 3 bases; unmatched bases: 5. Per germline, CDR1 SNHLY and CDR2 FYNNEI. The CDR3 contains 16 residues. The CDR3 is CASSDIRDRANEKLFF. CDR3 sequence (DNA): TGTGCCAGCAGTGATATCCGGGACAGGGCTAATGAAAAACTGTTTTTT.

This clone was observed a few times. Other DNA sequences in this specimen translate into the identical CDR3. This chain connects TRBV5-1 to TRBJ2-7; weak D call: TRBD2 (5 bases). V lost 4 bases and J lost 5, with 10 bases in between. The CDR3 is 12 amino acids. Germline lookup yields CDR1 SGHRS and CDR2 YFSETQ. The CDR3: CASSLTEDEQYF. In DNA, the CDR3 is TGCGCCAGCAGCCTCACGGAGGACGAGCAGTACTTC.

The rearrangement links TRBV18 to TRBJ1-5, with D unresolved. The CDR3 spans 13 residues. Trimming removed 2 bases from V and 9 bases from J, with 11 bases in between. Germline lookup yields CDR1 KGHSH and CDR2 LQKENI. The CDR3 DNA sequence: TGTGCCAGCTCACCAGCGGGGAGACTGCCCCAGCATTTT. Its protein is CASSPAGRLPQHF.